What follows are 2 T cell receptor beta chains derived from one specimen sequenced in a study of breast tumors, draining lymph nodes, adjacent tissues. Using its own MiXCR run on the multiplex PCR reads, TCRdb lists one record per CDR3 protein. The sample yields around 300,000 distinct CDR3 sequences, 30% seen once. The lymph nodes were axillary draining lymph nodes from breast cancer patients. Input material: axillary lymph node tissue. The receptors originated from a female donor with breast cancer. Some clones in this sample may be carry-over from other donors' samples.

This clonotype showed up many times. The rearrangement links TRBV2 to TRBJ2-5; unclear D gene. The CDR3 has 11 amino acids. Germline CDR1 is SNHLY and CDR2 is FYNNEI. Trimming removed 7 bases at V and 5 bases at J, with 8 bases between. CDR3 region: CASNLGETQYF. The CDR3 DNA reads as TGTGCCAGCAACCTGGGCGAGACCCAGTACTTC.

This clonotype was found many times. The gene calls are TRBV7-9 and TRBJ2-1; no clear D. V shed 5 bases and J shed 0 bases, with 11 bases lying between them. This CDR3 spans 15 amino acids. Germline values: CDR1 SEHNR, CDR2 FQNEAQ (reference sequence). The chain's CDR3 is CASSPRTSSYNEQFF. As DNA, the CDR3 is TGTGCCAGCAGCCCGCGGACGAGCTCCTACAATGAGCAGTTCTTC.